This T cell receptor beta chain was captured in a study of cytomegalovirus exposure and HLA in healthy donors. Germline V gene lookup returns CDR1 MNHEY and CDR2 SMNVEV (reference sequence). The CDR3 spans 15 residues. V was trimmed by 2 bases and J by 5 bases, leaving 14 bases between them. Primers: 60 Vbeta forward and 13 Jbeta reverse. Some clones are missing from TCRdb's copy, which holds only in-frame ones; the method was immunoSEQ multiplex PCR. Here the sample spans roughly 180,000 clones, about 82% being singletons. Each donor was nominally healthy when sampled (though unrecorded immune exposures were likely).

The chain carries TRBV27 and TRBJ2-3, with D maybe TRBD1 (5 bases). This TCR was recovered from a woman under 30 in good health and CMV-seronegative. Sequencing was performed on PBMCs. The CDR3 DNA is TGTGCCAGCAGTTTAGGGGTGGGGCATAGAGATACGCAGTATTTT. It translates to CASSLGVGHRDTQYF.